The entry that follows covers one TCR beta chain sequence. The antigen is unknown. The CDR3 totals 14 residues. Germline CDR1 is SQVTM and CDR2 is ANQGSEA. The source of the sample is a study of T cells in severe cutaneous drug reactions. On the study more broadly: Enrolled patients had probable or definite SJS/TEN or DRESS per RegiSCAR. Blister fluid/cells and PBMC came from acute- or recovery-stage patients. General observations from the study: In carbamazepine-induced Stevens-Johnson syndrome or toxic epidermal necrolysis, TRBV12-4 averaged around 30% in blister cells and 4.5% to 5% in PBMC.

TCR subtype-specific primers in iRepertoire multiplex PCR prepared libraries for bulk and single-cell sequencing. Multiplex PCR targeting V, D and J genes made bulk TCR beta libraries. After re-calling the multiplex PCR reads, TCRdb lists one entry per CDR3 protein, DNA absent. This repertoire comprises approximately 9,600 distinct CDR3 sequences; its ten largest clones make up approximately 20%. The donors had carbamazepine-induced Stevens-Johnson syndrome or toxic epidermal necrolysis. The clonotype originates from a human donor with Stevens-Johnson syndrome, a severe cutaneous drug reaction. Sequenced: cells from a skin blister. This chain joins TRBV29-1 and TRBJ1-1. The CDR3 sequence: CSVETRLANTEAFF.